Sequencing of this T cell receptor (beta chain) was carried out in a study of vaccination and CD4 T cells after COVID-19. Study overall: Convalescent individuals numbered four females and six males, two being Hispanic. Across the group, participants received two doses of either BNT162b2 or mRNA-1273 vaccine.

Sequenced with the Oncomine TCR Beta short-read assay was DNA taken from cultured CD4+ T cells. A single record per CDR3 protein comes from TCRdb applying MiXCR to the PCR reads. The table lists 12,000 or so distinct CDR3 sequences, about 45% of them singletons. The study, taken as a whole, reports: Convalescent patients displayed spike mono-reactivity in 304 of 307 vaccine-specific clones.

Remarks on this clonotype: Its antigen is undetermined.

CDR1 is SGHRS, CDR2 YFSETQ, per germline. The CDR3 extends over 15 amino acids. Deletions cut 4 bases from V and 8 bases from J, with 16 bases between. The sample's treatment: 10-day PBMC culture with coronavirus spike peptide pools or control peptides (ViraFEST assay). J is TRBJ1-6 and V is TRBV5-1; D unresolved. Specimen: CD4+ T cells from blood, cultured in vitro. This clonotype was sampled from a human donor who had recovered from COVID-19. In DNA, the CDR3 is TGCGCCAGCAGCCTTAGGACGGCCCCGGATTCACCCCTCCACTTT. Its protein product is CASSLRTAPDSPLHF.